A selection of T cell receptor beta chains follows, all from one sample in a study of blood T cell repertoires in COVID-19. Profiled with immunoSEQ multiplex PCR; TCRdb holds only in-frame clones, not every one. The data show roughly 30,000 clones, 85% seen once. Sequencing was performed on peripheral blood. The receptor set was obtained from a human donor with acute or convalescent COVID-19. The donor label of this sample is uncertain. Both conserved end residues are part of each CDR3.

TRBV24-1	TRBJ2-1	CATSDNSGPKGNEQFF
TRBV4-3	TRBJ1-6	CASSQGFGTGGDSPLHF
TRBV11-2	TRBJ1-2	CASSEDNNYGYTF
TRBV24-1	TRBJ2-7	CATSDSGVRDEQYF
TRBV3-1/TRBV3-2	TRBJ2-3	CASSQDWTSGGGTVDTQYF
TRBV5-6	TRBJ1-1	CASSPDRGTEAFF
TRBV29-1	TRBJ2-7	CSVVQRTGGTYEQYF
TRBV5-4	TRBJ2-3	CASSLFIGGPDTDTQYF
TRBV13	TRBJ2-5	CASSLSGGAGETQYF
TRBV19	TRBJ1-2	CASSIDRDRGRNGYTF
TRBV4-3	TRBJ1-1	CASSQDSTSNTEAFF
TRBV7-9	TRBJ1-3	CASSFDRGAGIGRGNTIYF
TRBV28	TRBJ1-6	CASSPRDRVNSPLHF
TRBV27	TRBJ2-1	CASSLALYTINEQFF
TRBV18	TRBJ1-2	CASSPNPGANYGYTF
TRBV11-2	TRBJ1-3	CASSPEGNTIYF
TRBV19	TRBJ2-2	CASSLKVNTGELFF
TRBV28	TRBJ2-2	CASSFLGVNTGELFF
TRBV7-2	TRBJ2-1	CASSSREASGRSNEQFF
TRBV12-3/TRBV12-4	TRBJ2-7	CASSRTGSYEQYF
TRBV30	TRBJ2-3	CAWTFKGADTQYF
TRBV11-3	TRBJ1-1	CASSVRGPNTEAFF
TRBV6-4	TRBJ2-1	CASSDWGQGQILGNEQFF
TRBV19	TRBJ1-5	CASQDRPNQPQHF
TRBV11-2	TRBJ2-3	CASSLGGSGTDTQYF
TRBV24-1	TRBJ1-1	CATSDPVRAGTEAFF
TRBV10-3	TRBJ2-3	CAISLAGVGGTDTQYF
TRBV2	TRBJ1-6	CASSLRAGGGLHF
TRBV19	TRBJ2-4	CASRQVRGLAKNIQYF
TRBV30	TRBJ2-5	CAWRNLAEETQYF
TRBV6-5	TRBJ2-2	CASSYSSLGELFF
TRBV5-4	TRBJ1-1	CASSSAVMNTEAFF
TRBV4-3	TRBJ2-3	CASSQDLTSQADTQYF
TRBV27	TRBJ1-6	CASSQRELNSPLHF
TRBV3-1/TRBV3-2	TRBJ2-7	CASSQGTLDRGCEQYF
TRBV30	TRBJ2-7	CAWSVSGVGYEQYF
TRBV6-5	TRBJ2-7	CASSYGGQGLYEQYF
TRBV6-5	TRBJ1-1	CASSYSTGPVNTEAFF
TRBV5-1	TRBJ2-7	CASSPGTGGFNEQYF
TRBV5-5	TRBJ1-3	CASSLGQGRNTIYF